This TCR beta chain appears in the sequencing data of a study of response to subunit inactivated influenza vaccine. Study-wide results and limits: Few new T cells, the authors suggested, are recruited by each seasonal influenza vaccination.

MiXCR, run by TCRdb on the RT-PCR reads, gives a single entry per CDR3 protein. This table holds some 500,000 distinct CDR3 sequences, approximately 15% found once. This clonotype was observed a few times. Its matching antigen is unknown. The material was CD4+ T cells sorted from PBMCs, obtained less than 30 months after vaccination. The receptor was derived from a man between 50 and 69 years old who received an inactivated influenza vaccine.

As DNA, the CDR3 is TGTGCCAGCAGAATACAGCACCAAGAGACCCAGTACTTC. Its translation: CASRIQHQETQYF. The chain recombines TRBV6-6 with TRBJ2-5; D is unclear. The CDR3 is made up of 13 amino acids. CDR1 is MNHNY and CDR2 is SVGAGI in the germline V gene (reference sequence). V shed 6 bases and J shed 0 bases, with 8 bases lying between them.